What follows are 28 T cell receptor beta chains derived from one specimen sequenced in a study of Ad26.COV2.S vaccination and SARS-CoV-2 variants. Generated by immunoSEQ multiplex PCR, the TCRdb table keeps only in-frame clones and is missing some. The sample yields 300,000 to 350,000 clones, about 88% seen once. Treatment meaning: 19 received Ad26.COV2.S at low or high dose, single or two shots; 5 received placebo; per-sample allocation not given. Specimens were obtained on day 63 following the first vaccine or placebo injection. Sequenced material: peripheral blood, taken in a trial of Ad26.COV2.S vaccine versus placebo. These receptors originate from a person between 18 and 60 years old who received the Ad26.COV2.S COVID-19 vaccine or a placebo.

The rearrangement uses TRBV5-6 and TRBJ2-7; D is ambiguous. Trimming stripped 3 bases from V and 6 bases from J, with 16 bases between. CDR1 is SGHDT, CDR2 YYEEEE, per germline. CDR3 length: 14 amino acids. The CDR3 here is CASSSDPVRGEQYF. Written as DNA, the CDR3 is TGTGCCAGCAGCTCCGATCCGGTCCGAGGCGAGCAGTACTTC.

The CDR3: CASSVGRRAGDSEQYF. Here the CDR3 DNA reads TGTGCCAGCAGCGTAGGAAGAAGGGCAGGGGATAGCGAGCAGTACTTC. V usage is TRBV9 and J usage is TRBJ2-7, with D tentatively TRBD1 (6 bases). The CDR3 is made up of 16 amino acids. In germline, CDR1 is SGDLS, CDR2 YYNGEE. The V end lost 0 bases, the J end lost 6 bases, and 19 bases lay between the germline ends. Full variable domain (remainder filled in from reference TRBV9 and TRBJ2-7): DSGVTQTPKHLITATGQRVTLRCSPRSGDLSVYWYQQSLDQGLQFLIQYYNGEERAKGNILERFSAQQFPDLHSELNLSSLELGDSALYFCASSVGRRAGDSEQYFGPGTRLTVT.

The rearrangement joins TRBV11-3 to TRBJ2-7; D is perhaps TRBD1 (6 bases). CDR1 is SGHNT, CDR2 YENEEA, per germline. With 3 bases removed from V and 6 bases from J, the gap between germline ends came to 18 bases. This CDR3 is 15 amino acids long. The CDR3 loop reads CASSLVFRAGVEQYF. The CDR3 region has the DNA TGTGCCAGCAGCTTGGTTTTCAGGGCAGGGGTCGAGCAGTACTTC.

The gene calls are TRBV7-3 and TRBJ2-3; TRBD1 or TRBD2 may be the D gene (5 bases each). The CDR3 spans 14 residues. The germline CDR1 and CDR2 sequences are SGHTA and FQGTGA. V lost 2 bases and J 3 bases, leaving 9 bases between the germline ends. The CDR3 region is CASSLDGATDTQYF. The DNA for the CDR3 is TGTGCCAGCAGCTTAGACGGGGCAACAGATACGCAGTATTTT.

V usage is TRBV7-9 and J usage is TRBJ2-2, with D hard to call. The germline gives CDR1 SEHNR, CDR2 FQNEAQ (reference sequence). This CDR3 contains 14 residues. V lost 1 base and J 3 bases, leaving 6 bases between the germline ends. DNA of the CDR3: TGTGCCAGCAGCTTAGATTCGGACACCGGGGAGCTGTTTTTT. Amino acids: CASSLDSDTGELFF. Using reference TRBV7-9 and TRBJ2-2 for the parts outside the CDR3, the full variable domain is DTGVSQNPRHKITKRGQNVTFRCDPISEHNRLYWYRQTLGQGPEFLTYFQNEAQLEKSRLLSDRFSAERPKGSFSTLEIQRTEQGDSAMYLCASSLDSDTGELFFGEGSRLTVL.

The chain joins TRBV9 to TRBJ1-1; 8 bases align to TRBD1. The CDR3 sequence is 18 residues long. The V gene's germline CDR1 is SGDLS and CDR2 YYNGEE. Losses at the gene ends were 0 bases for V and 3 bases for J; bases not matched to a gene: 13. The CDR3: CASSVGMGAGGIDTEAFF. CDR3 DNA sequence: TGTGCCAGCAGCGTAGGTATGGGGGCAGGGGGCATCGACACTGAAGCTTTCTTT. The whole variable domain, filled in from reference TRBV9 and TRBJ1-1, reads DSGVTQTPKHLITATGQRVTLRCSPRSGDLSVYWYQQSLDQGLQFLIQYYNGEERAKGNILERFSAQQFPDLHSELNLSSLELGDSALYFCASSVGMGAGGIDTEAFFGQGTRLTVV.

This chain uses TRBV6-6 with TRBJ2-1; 9 bases fit TRBD1. V lost 1 base, J lost 12 bases, and 4 bases stayed unmatched. The CDR3 covers 13 residues. The germline CDR1 and CDR2 sequences are MNHNY and SVGAGI (reference sequence). The CDR3 protein is CASSYWGQGAQFF. CDR3 DNA: TGTGCCAGCAGTTACTGGGGACAGGGTGCGCAGTTCTTC.

J is TRBJ2-7 and V is TRBV27; 10 bases agree with TRBD2. Germline lookup yields CDR1 MNHEY and CDR2 SMNVEV (reference sequence). This CDR3 is built from 12 residues. After removal of 6 bases from V and 7 bases from J, the junction contained 3 bases not matched to a gene. Written as DNA, the CDR3 is TGTGCCAGCAGAGCGGGAGGGACGGAGCAGTACTTC. This gives the protein CASRAGGTEQYF.

The chain uses TRBV5-1 and TRBJ2-1, with 8 bases aligning to TRBD1. This CDR3 has 14 residues. With V trimmed by 4 bases and J by 4 bases, 4 bases remained unmatched. Germline values: CDR1 SGHRS, CDR2 YFSETQ. The CDR3 sequence: CASSAGQAYNEQFF. DNA of the CDR3: TGCGCCAGCAGCGCGGGACAGGCTTACAATGAGCAGTTCTTC.

The chain has TRBV10-3 and TRBJ2-3, with 13 bases aligning to TRBD2. The germline CDR1 and CDR2 sequences are ENHRY and SYGVKD. This CDR3 contains 17 residues. V shed 5 bases, J shed 0 bases, and the junction held 5 bases outside the gene matches. The CDR3 is CAISKTSGGTSTDTQYF. Here the CDR3 DNA reads TGTGCCATCAGTAAGACTAGCGGGGGGACTAGCACAGATACGCAGTATTTT.

This chain joins TRBV2 and TRBJ2-7; TRBD1 matches 12 bases. The CDR3 loop spans 14 amino acids. The V gene end was trimmed by 6 bases and the J gene end by 4 bases; junction bases not matched to a gene: 4. Germline CDR1 is SNHLY and CDR2 is FYNNEI. CDR3 residues: CASRRDRGRYEQYF. The CDR3 DNA follows: TGTGCCAGCAGGAGGGACAGGGGGCGGTACGAGCAGTACTTC. The whole variable domain, remainder taken from reference TRBV2 and TRBJ2-7, is EPEVTQTPSHQVTQMGQEVILRCVPISNHLYFYWYRQILGQKVEFLVSFYNNEISEKSEIFDDQFSVERPDGSNFTLKIRSTKLEDSAMYFCASRRDRGRYEQYFGPGTRLTVT.

The chain combines TRBV29-1 with TRBJ2-3; D gene uncertain. V was pared by 5 bases and J by 2 bases, with 11 bases between. The CDR3 runs 13 residues. Germline V CDR1 and CDR2: SQVTM, ANQGSEA. CDR3 nucleotides: TGCAGCGTTCTAAAGGCACCCACAGATACGCAGTATTTT. Translation: CSVLKAPTDTQYF.

The chain has TRBV27 and TRBJ1-5; 7 bases line up with TRBD1. CDR1 is MNHEY, CDR2 SMNVEV, per germline (reference sequence). J was trimmed by 3 bases and V by 0 bases; bases with no gene match: 2. The CDR3 consists of 15 residues. CDR3 loop: CASSLSRGNNQPQHF. The CDR3, as DNA: TGTGCCAGCAGTTTATCCAGGGGGAACAATCAGCCCCAGCATTTT.

V usage is TRBV7-8 and J usage is TRBJ1-3, with D maybe TRBD1 (6 bases). Germline V lookup: CDR1 SGHVS, CDR2 FQNEAQ. Trimming shortened V by 1 base and J by 4 bases, and 8 bases separated the two germline ends. CDR3 length: 14 amino acids. The CDR3 sequence: CASSLGGPGNTIYF. For the CDR3, the DNA is TGTGCCAGCAGCTTAGGGGGGCCGGGAAACACCATATATTTT.

The rearrangement joins TRBV7-8 to TRBJ1-3, with 8 bases that match TRBD1. Germline lookup yields CDR1 SGHVS and CDR2 FQNEAQ. The CDR3 loop spans 17 amino acids. The V and J ends lost 5 bases and 5 bases, in that order; junction bases with no gene match: 14. CDR3 in DNA: TGTGCCAGCAGCCTCTCAACAGGACAGGGAGTTAGAAACACCATATATTTT. It codes for CASSLSTGQGVRNTIYF.

This clone was seen just once. CDR3 in amino acids: CASSQDPSGRTYEQYF. The CDR3 nucleotides are TGCGCCAGCAGCCAAGATCCTAGCGGGAGGACATACGAGCAGTACTTC. The V call is TRBV4-1, the J call TRBJ2-7; TRBD2 aligns across 11 bases. The CDR3 is 16 amino acids. Trimming took 0 bases from V and 4 from J; bases not matched to a gene: 5. Germline assignment: CDR1 MGHRA and CDR2 YSYEKL.

This sequence joins TRBV27 and TRBJ2-1; D call uncertain. Trimming took 0 bases from V and 9 from J, leaving 12 bases between them. CDR3 length: 14 residues. Looked up from germline, CDR1 is MNHEY and CDR2 is SMNVEV (reference sequence). DNA of the CDR3: TGTGCCAGCAGTTTATCTGGCAGTTTCACTGAGCAGTTCTTC. Translated, it gives CASSLSGSFTEQFF.

This clone occurred once. This chain links TRBV6-5 with TRBJ1-5; D uncertain. Trimming cost V 7 bases and J 0 bases, with 13 bases left between them. The CDR3 loop spans 15 amino acids. CDR1 and CDR2 from the germline V gene are MNHEY and SVGAGI. The CDR3 DNA reads as TGTGCCAGCATAAGCGGTCCATATAGCAATCAGCCCCAGCATTTT. It codes for CASISGPYSNQPQHF.

This clone was found once. The chain carries TRBV6-5 and TRBJ2-7; D may be TRBD1 or TRBD2 (6 bases each). V shed 6 bases and J shed 3 bases, with 15 bases lying between them. Germline CDR1 and CDR2: MNHEY and SVGAGI. The CDR3 is 14 amino acids. The CDR3 region has the DNA TGTGCCAGCAGCCCACGGAGGGGGGTCTACGAGCAGTACTTC. It encodes CASSPRRGVYEQYF.

The chain joins TRBV6-6 to TRBJ1-5; maybe TRBD1 (6 bases). V lost 0 bases and J lost 5, with 14 bases in between. The CDR3 covers 16 residues. Germline-derived CDR1 and CDR2 are MNHNY and SVGAGI (reference sequence). The CDR3 coding sequence is TGTGCCAGCAGTTACTCGATTGGTGCAGGGGATCAGCCCCAGCATTTT. This translates into CASSYSIGAGDQPQHF.

The chain has TRBV7-2 and TRBJ2-7, with D possibly TRBD1 on 6 matching bases. From germline, CDR1 is SGHTA and CDR2 FQGNSA. The CDR3 runs 14 residues. Trimming took off 4 bases at V and 2 bases at J, with 12 bases between the two ends. In nucleotides, the CDR3 is TGTGCCAGCAGCTGGCCTGGACAGACCTACGAGCAGTACTTC. Amino acid sequence: CASSWPGQTYEQYF.

V is TRBV29-1 and J is TRBJ2-5, with D uncertain. This CDR3 has 10 residues. Trimming took 4 bases from V and 5 from J, leaving 5 bases between them. The germline V gene has CDR1 SQVTM and CDR2 ANQGSEA. CDR3 in DNA: TGCAGCGTTGGATCGGAGACCCAGTACTTC. This encodes CSVGSETQYF.

The rearrangement uses TRBV7-9 and TRBJ1-4, with unresolved D. CDR3 length: 12 amino acids. Deletions cut 3 bases from V and 6 bases from J, with 5 bases between. CDR1 SEHNR and CDR2 FQNEAQ come from the germline V gene (reference sequence). The CDR3 nucleotides read TGTGCCAGCAGCTTCGCCTATGAAAAACTGTTTTTT. It codes for CASSFAYEKLFF.

This clone was seen once. The chain links TRBV11-2 to TRBJ1-2; weak D call: TRBD1 (6 bases). CDR1 is SGHAT, CDR2 FQNNGV, per germline. The CDR3 totals 14 residues. With 2 bases removed from V and 5 bases from J, the gap between germline ends came to 12 bases. Here the CDR3 reads CASSLSQQGYGYTF. The CDR3 coding sequence is TGTGCCAGCAGCTTATCACAACAGGGTTATGGCTACACCTTC.

The V call is TRBV27, the J call TRBJ1-2; possible D gene TRBD1, 5 bases. Germline-derived CDR1 and CDR2 are MNHEY and SMNVEV (reference sequence). Trimming shortened V by 6 bases and J by 7 bases, and 15 bases separated the two germline ends. CDR3 size: 13 residues. CDR3 sequence reads: CASRTLGTFGYTF. The CDR3 region has the DNA TGTGCCAGCAGAACCCTGGGGACTTTTGGCTACACCTTC.

V is TRBV4-3 and J is TRBJ2-3; the D is unclear. Between the trimmed V and J ends, which lost 4 bases and 8 bases, there was a span of 13 bases. This CDR3 comprises 13 residues. Germline values: CDR1 LGHNA, CDR2 YSLEER. Written as DNA, the CDR3 is TGCGCCAGCAGCCCCGTCAGACTCAGTACGCAGTATTTT. Its translation: CASSPVRLSTQYF.

The V gene is TRBV2, the J gene TRBJ1-2; D call uncertain. This CDR3 spans 14 amino acids. Germline values: CDR1 SNHLY, CDR2 FYNNEI. Between the trimmed V and J ends, which lost 4 bases and 2 bases, there was a span of 11 bases. The DNA of the CDR3 is TGTGCCAGCAGTGTGTTGGTCTCAAACTATGGCTACACCTTC. As protein: CASSVLVSNYGYTF.

The gene calls are TRBV6-2 or TRBV6-3 and TRBJ1-2; no definite D call. The V and J ends lost 0 bases and 5 bases respectively, with 13 bases between them. The CDR3 length is 15 residues. Germline loops: CDR1 MNHEY, CDR2 SVGEGT. CDR3 sequence reads: CASSYSKAVTYGYTF. The CDR3 DNA sequence: TGTGCCAGCAGTTACTCGAAGGCAGTTACTTATGGCTACACCTTC.